The next 20 T cell receptor beta chains were all read from a single sample in a study of T cell changes during pregnancy in multiple sclerosis. Here immunoSEQ multiplex PCR was the method, and the copy in TCRdb shows in-frame clones only, minus some. The data hold around 99,000 clones, with 85% to 95% observed a single time. Sequences were derived from peripheral blood, sampled in the third trimester of pregnancy. Receptors were obtained from a female donor in good health, enrolled as a control in a pregnancy study.

This clone was observed a handful of times. V usage is TRBV13 and J usage is TRBJ2-7; 9 bases are shared with TRBD1. Trimming cost V 3 bases and J 5 bases; bases outside gene matches: 5. Per germline, CDR1 PRHDT and CDR2 FYEKMQ (reference sequence). The CDR3 extends over 14 amino acids. The CDR3 loop reads CASSFRDRAHEQYF. CDR3 coding DNA: TGTGCCAGCAGCTTCCGGGACAGGGCACACGAGCAGTACTTC.

The gene calls are TRBV7-8 and TRBJ1-3; the D gene is possibly TRBD1 (6 bases). V was trimmed by 1 base and J by 4 bases, leaving 14 bases between them. This CDR3 spans 16 amino acids. Germline values: CDR1 SGHVS, CDR2 FQNEAQ. The CDR3 region has the DNA TGTGCCAGCAGCTTAGGGAGGTCAGGGGACGGAAACACCATATATTTT. Amino acids: CASSLGRSGDGNTIYF. Full variable domain (outside the CDR3, taken from reference TRBV7-8 and TRBJ1-3): GAGVSQSPRYKVAKRGQDVALRCDPISGHVSLFWYQQALGQGPEFLTYFQNEAQLDKSGLPSDRFFAERPEGSVSTLKIQRTQQEDSAVYLCASSLGRSGDGNTIYFGEGSWLTVV.

This chain connects TRBV7-8 to TRBJ2-1; TRBD2 agrees at 8 bases. CDR1 is SGHVS, CDR2 FQNEAQ, per germline. CDR3 length equals 15 residues. With 1 base clipped from V and 4 bases from J, the junction kept 3 bases outside the gene matches. The CDR3 bases are TGTGCCAGCAGCTTAGTCAGCGGGGGTTACAATGAGCAGTTCTTC. Protein sequence: CASSLVSGGYNEQFF.

The rearrangement joins TRBV7-9 to TRBJ2-3; D might be TRBD1 (6 bases). CDR1 and CDR2 (germline): SEHNR, FQNEAQ (reference sequence). V gave up 5 bases and J gave up 0 bases, with 9 bases separating them. This CDR3 is built from 14 residues. The CDR3 coding sequence is TGTGCCAGCAGCCTCGACAGGAGCACAGATACGCAGTATTTT. Its protein product is CASSLDRSTDTQYF.

The chain links TRBV12-2 to TRBJ2-3; TRBD2, as called in the table, went unchecked against the DNA. TRBV12-2 is deemed a pseudogene. The CDR3 spans 19 residues. The chain's CDR3 is CASRFDPSLAGDNTDTQYF. CDR3 DNA: TGTGCAAGTCGCTTCGACCCTTCTCTAGCGGGGGACAACACAGATACGCAGTATTTT.

The chain carries TRBV5-4 and TRBJ1-1; possible D gene TRBD1, 6 bases. The CDR3 is 15 amino acids. CDR1 is SGHNT and CDR2 is YYREEE in the germline V gene (reference sequence). Trimming took off 0 bases at V and 1 base at J, with 10 bases between the two ends. The CDR3 is CASSLEQGGNTEAFF. In DNA form, the CDR3 reads TGTGCCAGCAGCTTGGAACAGGGCGGGAACACTGAAGCTTTCTTT.

V is TRBV7-8 and J is TRBJ1-1; no reliable D call. V was cut by 10 bases and J by 3 bases, with 12 bases left in between. Looked up from germline, CDR1 is SGHVS and CDR2 is FQNEAQ. This CDR3 is 12 amino acids long. This CDR3 reads CATSTSYTEAFF. The CDR3 coding sequence is TGTGCCACCTCCACCAGTTACACTGAAGCTTTCTTT.

The chain has TRBV25-1 and TRBJ1-4; 10 positions agree with TRBD1. Germline lookup yields CDR1 MGHDK and CDR2 SYGVNS. V lost 5 bases and J lost 7; bases outside the gene matches: 13. The CDR3 runs to 17 residues. The CDR3 DNA is TGTGCCAGCAGTACCGGGACAGGGGTCGATGGGTCTGAAAAACTGTTTTTT. Translating it yields CASSTGTGVDGSEKLFF. The variable domain in full, with the rest retrieved from reference TRBV25-1 and TRBJ1-4, is EADIYQTPRYLVIGTGKKITLECSQTMGHDKMYWYQQDPGMELHLIHYSYGVNSTEKGDLSSESTVSRIRTEHFPLTLESARPSHTSQYLCASSTGTGVDGSEKLFFGSGTQLSVL.

The chain combines TRBV7-7 with TRBJ1-4; D unclear. Between the trimmed V and J ends, which lost 3 bases and 5 bases, there was a span of 13 bases. The CDR3 is 15 amino acids. The germline V gene encodes CDR1 SSHAT and CDR2 FNYEAQ (reference sequence). This chain's CDR3 is CASSLTGSSNEKLFF. CDR3 in DNA: TGTGCCAGCAGCTTGACCGGGAGCTCAAATGAAAAACTGTTTTTT.

The chain combines TRBV6-4 with TRBJ2-2; the D is unclear. V was shortened by 3 bases and J by 4 bases, with 6 bases between the two germline ends. Germline CDR1 MRHNA, CDR2 SNTAGT. CDR3 length: 13 amino acids. The CDR3 reads CASSDSTTGELFF. CDR3 in DNA: TGTGCCAGCAGTGATAGTACCACCGGGGAGCTGTTTTTT.

The genes are TRBV2 and TRBJ1-1; D remains ambiguous. There are 13 residues in the CDR3. Trimming stripped 11 bases from V and 1 base from J, with 14 bases between. CDR1 and CDR2 (germline): SNHLY, FYNNEI. CDR3 region: CASRSTGNTEAFF. CDR3 bases: TGTGCCTCCCGATCGACGGGGAACACTGAAGCTTTCTTT.

The V call is TRBV19, the J call TRBJ2-7; TRBD1 agrees at 7 bases. Germline CDR1 and CDR2: LNHDA and SQIVND (reference sequence). The CDR3 is 14 residues long. The ends lost 2 bases at V and 2 bases at J; junction bases unmatched: 3. The CDR3 DNA follows: TGTGCCAGTAGTATAAACAGGGGCCCCTACGAGCAGTACTTC. It translates to CASSINRGPYEQYF.

The CDR3 region is CASSLGTGNTEAFF. CDR3 coding DNA: TGTGCCAGCAGCTTAGGGACAGGGAACACTGAAGCTTTCTTT. The chain recombines TRBV7-3 with TRBJ1-1, with 8 bases matching TRBD1. The CDR3 consists of 14 residues. The germline V gene has CDR1 SGHTA and CDR2 FQGTGA. J gave up 1 base and V 2 bases, and 0 bases lay outside the gene matches. Full variable domain (outside the CDR3, taken from reference TRBV7-3 and TRBJ1-1): GAGVSQTPSNKVTEKGKYVELRCDPISGHTALYWYRQSLGQGPEFLIYFQGTGAADDSGLPNDRFFAVRPEGSVSTLKIQRTERGDSAVYLCASSLGTGNTEAFFGQGTRLTVV.

The table lists this clone with a count of one. This sequence joins TRBV9 and TRBJ1-4, with TRBD1 as a possible D gene (5 bases). Germline CDR1 and CDR2: SGDLS and YYNGEE. CDR3 size: 15 residues. Trimming took off 0 bases at V and 8 bases at J, with 14 bases between the two ends. The CDR3 DNA sequence: TGTGCCAGCAGCGTAGGTTGGGGGGAAGGAGAAAAACTGTTTTTT. Translated: CASSVGWGEGEKLFF.

This clone showed up just once. The chain joins TRBV6-6 to TRBJ2-7; 9 bases align to TRBD1. CDR3 length equals 14 residues. With 6 bases clipped from V and 4 bases from J, the junction kept 7 bases outside the gene matches. CDR1 is MNHNY and CDR2 is SVGAGI in the germline V gene (reference sequence). CDR3 residues: CASRPETGGYEQYF. CDR3 bases: TGTGCCAGCAGGCCAGAGACAGGGGGGTACGAGCAGTACTTC.

The CDR3 spells CASSEYPPGQGATGYTF. The CDR3 DNA reads as TGTGCCAGCAGTGAATACCCGCCGGGACAGGGGGCTACTGGCTACACCTTC. The genes are TRBV6-1 and TRBJ1-2; 12 bases are shared with TRBD1. Germline V gene lookup returns CDR1 MNHNS and CDR2 SASEGT. J gave up 7 bases and V 2 bases, and 11 bases lay outside the gene matches. This CDR3 spans 17 amino acids.

The J gene is TRBJ2-3, the V gene TRBV15; D ambiguous. V was shortened by 4 bases and J by 0 bases, with 11 bases between the two germline ends. The CDR3 has 15 amino acids. Germline values: CDR1 LNHNV, CDR2 YYDKDF (reference sequence). The CDR3 is CATSTGTTSTDTQYF. CDR3 sequence (DNA): TGTGCCACCAGCACGGGTACTACTAGCACAGATACGCAGTATTTT. Complete variable domain (other parts from reference TRBV15 and TRBJ2-3): DAMVIQNPRYQVTQFGKPVTLSCSQTLNHNVMYWYQQKSSQAPKLLFHYYDKDFNNEADTPDNFQSRRPNTSFCFLDIRSPGLGDTAMYLCATSTGTTSTDTQYFGPGTRLTVL.

The V call is TRBV7-6, the J call TRBJ2-2; D unresolved. The CDR3 is 11 amino acids. Germline CDR1 SGHVS, CDR2 FNYEAQ. V was trimmed by 7 bases and J by 8 bases, leaving 8 bases between them. The CDR3 DNA reads TGTGCCAGCACCACTTTGGGGGAGCTGTTTTTT. Its translation: CASTTLGELFF.

This clone was found a few times. The chain links TRBV7-9 to TRBJ1-5; tentatively, D is TRBD1 (5 bases). The CDR3 extends over 17 amino acids. V was cut by 2 bases and J by 6 bases, with 20 bases left in between. Germline CDR1 SEHNR, CDR2 FQNEAQ (reference sequence). The CDR3 sequence: CASSLTRPGNGLQPQHF. The CDR3 nucleotides read TGTGCCAGCAGCTTAACCCGTCCAGGGAACGGTCTTCAGCCCCAGCATTTT.

V usage is TRBV7-7 and J usage is TRBJ2-5; D is perhaps TRBD2 (6 bases). Germline CDR1 SSHAT, CDR2 FNYEAQ (reference sequence). The length of the CDR3 is 14 residues. The V gene lost 5 bases and the J gene lost 2 bases, with 12 bases spanning the gap. The DNA of the CDR3 is TGTGCCAGCAGCCAAGCGGGCCAGCAAGAGACCCAGTACTTC. Translating gives CASSQAGQQETQYF. Variable domain in full (rest from reference TRBV7-7 and TRBJ2-5): GAGVSQSPRYKVTKRGQDVTLRCDPISSHATLYWYQQALGQGPEFLTYFNYEAQPDKSGLPSDRFSAERPEGSISTLTIQRTEQRDSAMYRCASSQAGQQETQYFGPGTRLLVL.